Listed here are 14 T cell receptor beta chains from one sample, sequenced in a study of response to subunit inactivated influenza vaccine. TCRdb reanalysed the RT-PCR reads using MiXCR and keeps one entry per CDR3 protein. The sample has 500,000 to 600,000 distinct CDR3 sequences, over 10% seen once. The sample was PBMCs from blood, taken roughly 46 days after vaccination. The receptors derive from a man aged 50-60 years who received an inactivated influenza vaccine.

Here the CDR3 DNA reads TGTGCCATCAGTGAGTCCTACACAGAGCAGTTCTTC. Translation: CAISESYTEQFF. The chain couples TRBV10-3 to TRBJ2-1; D unresolved. This CDR3 has 12 residues. Trimming took off 0 bases at V and 10 bases at J, with 7 bases between the two ends. CDR1 and CDR2 (germline): ENHRY, SYGVKD.

The chain has TRBV5-6 and TRBJ2-2, with TRBD2 matching 7 bases. V lost 3 bases and J lost 4; bases outside the gene matches: 3. Looked up from germline, CDR1 is SGHDT and CDR2 is YYEEEE. The CDR3 has 14 residues. The CDR3 bases are TGTGCCAGCAGCTGGGGGGGAATCACCGGGGAGCTGTTTTTT. This encodes CASSWGGITGELFF.

The V and J genes are TRBV6-2 or TRBV6-3 and TRBJ2-7, with 8 bases identical to TRBD2. The CDR3 extends over 14 amino acids. The germline V gene has CDR1 MNHEY and CDR2 SVGEGT. The V and J ends lost 6 bases and 8 bases, in that order; junction bases with no gene match: 12. In nucleotides, the CDR3 is TGTGCCAGCAGAACCAGCGGGGGCCTTTTTCAGCAGTACTTC. Translation gives CASRTSGGLFQQYF.

This clonotype was observed many times. The V call is TRBV5-1, the J call TRBJ2-7; no firm D call. Deletions cut 4 bases from V and 3 bases from J, with 14 bases between. Germline V gives CDR1 SGHRS, CDR2 YFSETQ. CDR3 length: 14 residues. For the CDR3, the DNA is TGCGCCAGCAGCCAAGGGCCCACCGGCTACGAGCAGTACTTC. Its translation is CASSQGPTGYEQYF.

At least ten counts were recorded for this clonotype. The chain carries TRBV5-6 and TRBJ1-1; no clear D. V lost 0 bases and J lost 5, with 11 bases in between. The CDR3 extends over 14 amino acids. The germline V gene encodes CDR1 SGHDT and CDR2 YYEEEE. The CDR3 here is CASSLASFSTEAFF. In DNA, the CDR3 is TGTGCCAGCAGCTTGGCGAGCTTCAGTACTGAAGCTTTCTTT. The full variable domain, its missing parts supplied by reference TRBV5-6 and TRBJ1-1, is DAGVTQSPTHLIKTRGQQVTLRCSPKSGHDTVSWYQQALGQGPQFIFQYYEEEERQRGNFPDRFSGHQFPNYSSELNVNALLLGDSALYLCASSLASFSTEAFFGQGTRLTVV.

This clonotype was counted many times. The chain uses TRBV6-1 and TRBJ1-3; D is unclear. The germline V gene encodes CDR1 MNHNS and CDR2 SASEGT. V was trimmed by 7 bases and J by 0 bases, leaving 10 bases between them. CDR3 length equals 14 residues. This CDR3 reads CASISSSSGNTIYF. CDR3 bases: TGTGCCAGCATCTCCAGCAGCTCTGGAAACACCATATATTTT.

V usage is TRBV5-1 and J usage is TRBJ2-1, with 7 bases matching TRBD1. With V trimmed by 7 bases and J by 9 bases, 16 bases remained unmatched. The CDR3 contains 15 residues. Germline values: CDR1 SGHRS, CDR2 YFSETQ. The CDR3 sequence: CASGPLAGGLGEQFF. The CDR3 bases are TGCGCCAGCGGACCGCTGGCAGGGGGATTGGGTGAGCAGTTCTTC. Supplemented by reference TRBV5-1 and TRBJ2-1, the full variable domain reads KAGVTQTPRYLIKTRGQQVTLSCSPISGHRSVSWYQQTPGQGLQFLFEYFSETQRNKGNFPGRFSGRQFSNSRSEMNVSTLELGDSALYLCASGPLAGGLGEQFFGPGTRLTVL.

The J gene is TRBJ2-1, the V gene TRBV5-4; maybe TRBD2 (5 bases). The CDR3 is made up of 12 amino acids. The V end was cut by 1 base, the J end by 10 bases, with 9 bases between. CDR1 is SGHNT, CDR2 YYREEE, per germline (reference sequence). In DNA form, the CDR3 reads TGTGCCAGCAGCTTGAGGAGCGGAGAGCAGTTCTTC. It specifies CASSLRSGEQFF.

A word on this clonotype: At one end the junction does not follow the germline gene, possibly because of a read error. The chain carries TRBV7-2 and TRBJ2-1; D unclear. The CDR3 is 15 residues long. Germline lookup yields CDR1 SGHTA and CDR2 FQGNSA. The CDR3 nucleotides are TGTGCCAGCACCGTAGCCCACGGGCCCTACAGTGAGCAGTTCTTC. This gives the protein CASTVAHGPYSEQFF.

This clonotype was detected many times. The genes are TRBV27 and TRBJ2-1; D remains unclear. The CDR3 length is 14 residues. Germline V gene lookup returns CDR1 MNHEY and CDR2 SMNVEV (reference sequence). V gave up 7 bases and J gave up 6 bases, with 16 bases separating them. CDR3 sequence: CASTDAPWGNEQFF. Here the CDR3 DNA reads TGTGCCAGCACGGACGCCCCATGGGGCAATGAGCAGTTCTTC.

This chain connects TRBV5-1 to TRBJ2-6; D ambiguous. V shed 2 bases and J shed 0 bases, with 12 bases lying between them. Germline assignment: CDR1 SGHRS and CDR2 YFSETQ. The CDR3 length is 17 residues. The CDR3 DNA sequence: TGCGCCAGCAGCTTACAACCCACAGTCTCTGGGGCCAACGTCCTGACTTTC. Its protein product is CASSLQPTVSGANVLTF.

The V call is TRBV7-2, the J call TRBJ2-7, with D perhaps matching TRBD2 (6 bases). Between the trimmed V and J ends, which lost 4 bases and 0 bases, there was a span of 19 bases. Germline lookup yields CDR1 SGHTA and CDR2 FQGNSA. The CDR3 is 17 residues long. The CDR3 sequence: CASSSKGLRDSSYEQYF. The CDR3 DNA reads TGTGCCAGCAGCTCAAAAGGGCTCCGGGACTCCTCCTACGAGCAGTACTTC.

The genes are TRBV30 and TRBJ1-1, with a weak D call TRBD1 (5 bases). The germline V gene has CDR1 GTSNPN and CDR2 SVGIG (reference sequence). CDR3 size: 13 residues. The V end was cut by 3 bases, the J end by 1 base, with 9 bases between. CDR3 coding DNA: TGTGCCTGGAGATCCCAGGGGAACACTGAAGCTTTCTTT. Protein: CAWRSQGNTEAFF.

This clonotype was seen only a few times. The rearrangement joins TRBV12-3 or TRBV12-4 to TRBJ1-3, with D unresolved. V was cut by 4 bases and J by 1 base, with 14 bases left in between. CDR3 length: 16 amino acids. DNA of the CDR3: TGTGCCAGCAGTTGGTCCCTCCCGGGGTCTGGAAACACCATATATTTT. It codes for CASSWSLPGSGNTIYF.